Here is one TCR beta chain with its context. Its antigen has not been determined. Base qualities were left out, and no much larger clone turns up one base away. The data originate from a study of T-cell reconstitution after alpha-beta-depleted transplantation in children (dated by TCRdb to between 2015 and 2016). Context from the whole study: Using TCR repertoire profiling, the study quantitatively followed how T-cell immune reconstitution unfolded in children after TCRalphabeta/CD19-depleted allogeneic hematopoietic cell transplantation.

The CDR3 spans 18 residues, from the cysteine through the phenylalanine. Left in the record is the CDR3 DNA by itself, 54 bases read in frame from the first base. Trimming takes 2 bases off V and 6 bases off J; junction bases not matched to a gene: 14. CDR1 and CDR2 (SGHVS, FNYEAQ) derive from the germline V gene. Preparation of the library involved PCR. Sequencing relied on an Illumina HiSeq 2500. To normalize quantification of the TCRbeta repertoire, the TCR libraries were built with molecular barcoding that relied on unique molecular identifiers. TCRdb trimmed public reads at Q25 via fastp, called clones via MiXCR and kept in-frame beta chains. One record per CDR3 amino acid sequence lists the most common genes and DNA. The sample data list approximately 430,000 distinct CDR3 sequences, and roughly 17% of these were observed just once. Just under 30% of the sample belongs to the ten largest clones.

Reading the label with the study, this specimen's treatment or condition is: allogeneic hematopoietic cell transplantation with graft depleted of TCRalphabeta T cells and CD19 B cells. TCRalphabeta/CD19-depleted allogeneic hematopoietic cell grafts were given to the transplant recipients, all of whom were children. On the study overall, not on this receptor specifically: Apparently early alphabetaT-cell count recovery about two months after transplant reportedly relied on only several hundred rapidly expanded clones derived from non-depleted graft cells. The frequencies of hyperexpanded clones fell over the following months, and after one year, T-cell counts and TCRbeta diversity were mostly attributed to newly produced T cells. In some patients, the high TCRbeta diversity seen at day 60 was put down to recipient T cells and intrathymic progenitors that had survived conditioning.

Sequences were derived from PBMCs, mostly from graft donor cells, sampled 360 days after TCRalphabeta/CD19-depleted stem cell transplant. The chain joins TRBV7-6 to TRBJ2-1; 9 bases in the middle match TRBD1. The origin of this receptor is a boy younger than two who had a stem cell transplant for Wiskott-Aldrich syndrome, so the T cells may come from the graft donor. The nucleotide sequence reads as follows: TGTGCCAGCAGCTTACACCTTTTCCCGGGACAGGGCTTCAATGAGCAGTTCTTC. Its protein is CASSLHLFPGQGFNEQFF.